A selection of T cell receptor beta chains follows, all from one sample in a study of CD8 T cells in ankylosing spondylitis. TCRdb reprocessed the 5' RACE reads with MiXCR, giving one entry per CDR3 protein. The profile shows about 220,000 distinct CDR3 sequences, 7% to 8% of them singletons. The sample consisted of blood, either unsorted or a sorted T cell fraction (not recorded which). The receptors come from a male donor with ankylosing spondylitis. Each CDR3 is given with its conserved first and last residue. D genes are given only for firm matches. Part of the rows lack a size; the others show once, few, many or a class for expanded clones.

CDR3	DNA	V	J	D	size	length
CASSLSVRTYEKLFF	TGTGCCAGCAGTTTGTCCGTGAGAACCTATGAAAAACTGTTTTTT	TRBV12-3/TRBV12-4	TRBJ1-4	NA	many	15
CATSIVTDRRETQYF	TGTGCCACCAGCATCGTAACGGACAGACGGGAGACCCAGTACTTC	TRBV15	TRBJ2-5	NA	many	15
CAISHGQESTDTQYF	TGTGCCATCAGCCACGGCCAGGAAAGCACAGATACGCAGTATTTT	TRBV10-3	TRBJ2-3	NA	many	15
CASSLGSGTEYF	TGTGCCAGCAGCTTAGGGTCCGGGACAGAGTACTTC	TRBV7-9	TRBJ2-7	TRBD1	NA	12
CASSPWVAGDGEQFF	TGTGCCAGCAGTCCCTGGGTAGCGGGAGATGGGGAGCAGTTCTTC	TRBV4-2	TRBJ2-1	TRBD2	many	15
CASSYPGVYEQYF	TGTGCCAGCAGTTATCCTGGCGTCTACGAGCAGTACTTC	TRBV6-6	TRBJ2-7	NA	many	13
CASSEARTDEAFF	TGTGCCAGCAGTGAAGCCCGGACGGATGAAGCTTTCTTT	TRBV2	TRBJ1-1	NA	many	13
CARAHTEAFF	TGTGCCAGGGCCCACACTGAAGCTTTCTTT	TRBV7-9	TRBJ1-1	NA	many	10
CASSYSTGGRTGELFF	TGTGCCAGCAGTTACTCGACGGGAGGGCGTACCGGGGAGCTGTTTTTT	TRBV6-2/TRBV6-3	TRBJ2-2	TRBD2	many	16
CASRTIAGGPGNEQFF	TGTGCCAGCAGAACCATAGCGGGAGGGCCTGGGAATGAGCAGTTCTTC	TRBV7-8	TRBJ2-1	TRBD2	many	16
CATSDSYSNQPQHF	TGTGCCACCAGTGACTCCTATAGCAATCAGCCCCAGCATTTT	TRBV24-1	TRBJ1-5	NA	many	14
CSAFPGTSINDEQFF	TGCAGTGCTTTTCCCGGGACTAGCATTAACGATGAGCAGTTCTTC	TRBV20-1	TRBJ2-1	TRBD2	few	15
CASSLSRWETQYF	TGTGCCAGCAGCTTATCACGGTGGGAGACCCAGTACTTC	TRBV7-9	TRBJ2-5	NA	NA	13
CASSLAGSLKNIQYF	TGTGCCAGCAGCTTAGCGGGCAGCCTGAAAAACATTCAGTACTTC	TRBV7-9	TRBJ2-4	NA	many	15
CASSLGSGPYGYTF	TGTGCCAGCAGCTTAGGGTCGGGACCCTATGGCTACACCTTC	TRBV11-2	TRBJ1-2	NA	few	14
CASSYSLRTSAGELFF	TGTGCCAGCAGTTACTCCCTACGGACATCGGCCGGGGAGCTGTTTTTT	TRBV6-6	TRBJ2-2	NA	NA	16
CASSTSGGDTYEQYF	TGTGCCAGCAGCACCAGCGGGGGGGATACCTACGAGCAGTACTTC	TRBV9	TRBJ2-7	TRBD2	many	15
CSARDRSVQYEQYF	TGCAGTGCTAGAGATAGGTCGGTCCAATACGAGCAGTACTTC	TRBV20-1	TRBJ2-7	NA	many	14
CASSSTLSDGLEAFF	TGTGCCAGCAGCTCGACTCTCTCAGATGGCCTTGAAGCTTTCTTT	TRBV11-1	TRBJ1-1	NA	NA	15
CATSRGTGQVYEQYF	TGTGCCACCAGCAGAGGGACGGGACAGGTCTACGAGCAGTACTTC	TRBV15	TRBJ2-7	TRBD1	many	15
CSVSFGNTGELFF	TGCAGCGTTTCTTTTGGAAACACCGGGGAGCTGTTTTTT	TRBV29-1	TRBJ2-2	NA	many	13
CSARRSGLAGGSEQFF	TGCAGTGCTAGGAGGAGCGGACTAGCGGGAGGAAGTGAGCAGTTCTTC	TRBV20-1	TRBJ2-1	TRBD2	many	16
CASSQDIEGAKKTQYF	TGCGCCAGCAGCCAAGATATAGAAGGGGCCAAGAAGACCCAGTACTTC	TRBV4-3	TRBJ2-5	NA	many	16
CASSLAAAYSNQPQHF	TGTGCCAGCAGCTTGGCCGCAGCCTATAGCAATCAGCCCCAGCATTTT	TRBV5-5	TRBJ1-5	NA	few	16
CATEDRRTDTQYF	TGTGCCACCGAGGACAGACGCACAGATACGCAGTATTTT	TRBV28	TRBJ2-3	NA	many	13
CASSRTGQNTGELFF	TGTGCCAGCAGCCGGACAGGGCAAAACACCGGGGAGCTGTTTTTT	TRBV7-2	TRBJ2-2	TRBD1	many	15
CASSLEGTNTEAFF	TGCGCCAGCAGCTTGGAGGGGACGAACACTGAAGCTTTCTTT	TRBV5-1	TRBJ1-1	NA	many	14